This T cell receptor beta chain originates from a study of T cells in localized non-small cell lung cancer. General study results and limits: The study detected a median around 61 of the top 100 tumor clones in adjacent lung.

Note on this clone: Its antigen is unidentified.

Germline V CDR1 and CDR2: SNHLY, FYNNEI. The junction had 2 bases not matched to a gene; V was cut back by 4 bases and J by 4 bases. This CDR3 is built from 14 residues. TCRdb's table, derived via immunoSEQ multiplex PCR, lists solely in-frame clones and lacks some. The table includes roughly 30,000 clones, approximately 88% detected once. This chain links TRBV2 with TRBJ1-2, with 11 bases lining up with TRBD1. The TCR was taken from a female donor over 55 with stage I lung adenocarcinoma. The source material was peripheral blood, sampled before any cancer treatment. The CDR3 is CASSGDRGIYGYTF. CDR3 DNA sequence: TGTGCCAGCAGTGGGGACAGGGGGATCTATGGCTACACCTTC.